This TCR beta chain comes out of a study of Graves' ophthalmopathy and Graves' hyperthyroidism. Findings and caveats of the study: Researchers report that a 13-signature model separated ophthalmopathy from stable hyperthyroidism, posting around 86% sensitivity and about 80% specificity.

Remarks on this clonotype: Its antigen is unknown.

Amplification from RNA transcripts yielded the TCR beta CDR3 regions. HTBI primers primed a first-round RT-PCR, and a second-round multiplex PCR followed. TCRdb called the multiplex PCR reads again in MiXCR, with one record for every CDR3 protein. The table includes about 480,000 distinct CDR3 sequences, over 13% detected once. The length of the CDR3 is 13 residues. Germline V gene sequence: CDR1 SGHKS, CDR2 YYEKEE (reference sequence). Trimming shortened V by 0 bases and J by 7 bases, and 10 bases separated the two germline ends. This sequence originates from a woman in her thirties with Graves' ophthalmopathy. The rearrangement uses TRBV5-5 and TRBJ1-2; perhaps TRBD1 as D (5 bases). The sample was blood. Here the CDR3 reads CASSLDWTPGYTF. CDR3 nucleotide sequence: TGTGCCAGCAGCTTGGATTGGACACCTGGCTACACCTTC.